This T cell receptor (beta chain) was obtained from a study of T cell repertoires in cytomegalovirus infection. Across the study: From public TCR beta signatures came an indication of both CMV infection and matching HLA type.

Germline assignment: CDR1 LNHDA and CDR2 SQIVND (reference sequence). Trimming took 2 bases from V and 0 from J, leaving 20 bases between them. CDR3 size: 19 residues. Points on this clonotype: Antigen specificity is unknown.

TCRdb ran MiXCR on the reads and lists one entry per CDR3 protein. The sample holds almost 550,000 distinct CDR3 sequences, approximately 15% seen once. Findings and limits, study-wide: In two of eight donors, the top clonotype was HLA-C-restricted CMV-specific. Accumulated public TCR beta family frequency recognized individuals carrying CMV together with the relevant HLA.

Sequenced input: CD8+ T cells from PBMCs. The receptor comes from a human donor in good health (CMV status not recorded). Some clones in this sample may be carry-over from other donors' samples. This rearrangement joins TRBV19 to TRBJ2-1, with D maybe TRBD2 (6 bases). The CDR3 loop reads CASSIRGDSSLNSYNEQFF. The CDR3 DNA follows: TGTGCCAGTAGTATACGAGGGGACTCCTCCTTAAACTCCTACAATGAGCAGTTCTTC.